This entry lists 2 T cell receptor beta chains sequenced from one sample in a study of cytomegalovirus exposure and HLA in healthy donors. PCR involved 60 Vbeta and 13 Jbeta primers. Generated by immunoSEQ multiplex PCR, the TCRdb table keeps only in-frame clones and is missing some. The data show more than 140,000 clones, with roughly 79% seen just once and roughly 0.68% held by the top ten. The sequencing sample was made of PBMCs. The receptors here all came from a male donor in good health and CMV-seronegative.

The CDR3 nucleotides are TGTGCCAGCAGCTTAACTAGCGGGACTTCCTACAATGAGCAGTTCTTC. Protein sequence: CASSLTSGTSYNEQFF. This chain joins TRBV7-3 and TRBJ2-1, with 8 bases aligning to TRBD2. The CDR3 consists of 16 residues. The germline gives CDR1 SGHTA, CDR2 FQGTGA. J was trimmed by 1 base and V by 0 bases; bases with no gene match: 2.

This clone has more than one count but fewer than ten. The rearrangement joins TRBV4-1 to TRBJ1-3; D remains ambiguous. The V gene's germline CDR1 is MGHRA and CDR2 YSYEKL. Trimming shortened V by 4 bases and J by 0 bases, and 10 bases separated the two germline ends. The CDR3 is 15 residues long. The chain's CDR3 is CASSPSEISGNTIYF. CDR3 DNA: TGCGCCAGCAGCCCTAGCGAAATCTCTGGAAACACCATATATTTT.